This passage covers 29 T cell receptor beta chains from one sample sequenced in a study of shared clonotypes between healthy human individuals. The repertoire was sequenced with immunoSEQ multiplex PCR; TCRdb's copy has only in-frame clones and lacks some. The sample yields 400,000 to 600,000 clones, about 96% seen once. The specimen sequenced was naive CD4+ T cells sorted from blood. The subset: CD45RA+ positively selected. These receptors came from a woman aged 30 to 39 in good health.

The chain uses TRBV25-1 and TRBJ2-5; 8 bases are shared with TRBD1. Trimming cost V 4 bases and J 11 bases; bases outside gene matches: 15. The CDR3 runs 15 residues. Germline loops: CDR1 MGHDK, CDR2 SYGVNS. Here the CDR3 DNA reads TGTGCCAGCAGTGGGTCAGGGGGCGCCCTGGGGGAGCAGTACTTC. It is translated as CASSGSGGALGEQYF.

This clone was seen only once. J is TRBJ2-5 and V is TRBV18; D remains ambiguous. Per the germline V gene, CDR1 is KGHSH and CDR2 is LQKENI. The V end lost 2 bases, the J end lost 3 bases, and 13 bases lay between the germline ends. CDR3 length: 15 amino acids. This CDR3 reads CASSPRRTEKETQYF. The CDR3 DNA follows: TGTGCCAGCTCACCAAGAAGGACGGAAAAAGAGACCCAGTACTTC. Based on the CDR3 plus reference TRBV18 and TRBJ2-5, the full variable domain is NAGVMQNPRHLVRRRGQEARLRCSPMKGHSHVYWYRQLPEEGLKFMVYLQKENIIDESGMPKERFSAEFPKEGPSILRIQQVVRGDSAAYFCASSPRRTEKETQYFGPGTRLLVL.

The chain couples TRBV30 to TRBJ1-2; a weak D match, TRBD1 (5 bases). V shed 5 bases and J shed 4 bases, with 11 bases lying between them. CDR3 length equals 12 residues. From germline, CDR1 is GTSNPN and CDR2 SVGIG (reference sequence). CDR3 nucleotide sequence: TGTGCCTGGCTTTGGGGGATCTATGGCTACACCTTC. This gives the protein CAWLWGIYGYTF.

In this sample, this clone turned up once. DNA of the CDR3: TGCGCCAGTGGGACTAGCGGGAGTGTGTACGAGCAGTACTTC. It yields the protein CASGTSGSVYEQYF. The chain carries TRBV5-1 and TRBJ2-7, with 14 positions matching TRBD2. Germline trimming cut 8 bases from V and 4 bases from J; bases unmatched to any gene: 5. Germline CDR1 reads SGHRS; CDR2 reads YFSETQ. This CDR3 has 14 amino acids.

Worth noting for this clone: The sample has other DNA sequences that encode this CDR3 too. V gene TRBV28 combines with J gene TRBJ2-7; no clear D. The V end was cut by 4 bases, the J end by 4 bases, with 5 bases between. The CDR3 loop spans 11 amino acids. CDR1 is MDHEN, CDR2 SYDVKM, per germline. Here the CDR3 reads CASSSFYEQYF. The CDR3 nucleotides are TGTGCCAGCAGTTCATTTTACGAGCAGTACTTC.

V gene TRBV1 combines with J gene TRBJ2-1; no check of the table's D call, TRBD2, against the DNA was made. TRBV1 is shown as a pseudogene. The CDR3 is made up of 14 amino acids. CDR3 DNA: TGCACCAGCAGCCAATTGCCAGCGGATAATGAGCAGTTCTTC. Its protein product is CTSSQLPADNEQFF.

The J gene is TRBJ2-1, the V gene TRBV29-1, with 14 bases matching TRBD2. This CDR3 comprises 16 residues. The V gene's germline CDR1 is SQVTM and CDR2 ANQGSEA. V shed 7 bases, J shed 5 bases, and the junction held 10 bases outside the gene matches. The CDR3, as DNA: TGCAGCGCGGGACTAGCGGGAGAAAGGGGGCACAATGAGCAGTTCTTC. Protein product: CSAGLAGERGHNEQFF.

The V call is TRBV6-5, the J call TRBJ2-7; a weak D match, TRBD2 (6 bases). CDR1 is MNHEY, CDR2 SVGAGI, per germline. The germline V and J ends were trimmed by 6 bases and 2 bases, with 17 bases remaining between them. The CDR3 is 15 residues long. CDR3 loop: CASRVGLAMAYEQYF. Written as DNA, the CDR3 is TGTGCCAGCAGGGTGGGGCTAGCGATGGCCTACGAGCAGTACTTC.

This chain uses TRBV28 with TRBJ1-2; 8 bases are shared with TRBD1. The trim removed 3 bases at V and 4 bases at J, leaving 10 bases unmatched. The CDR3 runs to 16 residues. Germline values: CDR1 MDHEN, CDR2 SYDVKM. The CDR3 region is CASSFFQGALGYGYTF. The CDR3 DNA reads TGTGCCAGCAGTTTTTTCCAGGGGGCGTTGGGCTATGGCTACACCTTC.

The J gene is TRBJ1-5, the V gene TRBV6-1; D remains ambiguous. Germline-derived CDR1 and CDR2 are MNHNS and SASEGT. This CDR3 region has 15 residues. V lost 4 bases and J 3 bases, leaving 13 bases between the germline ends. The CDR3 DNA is TGTGCCAGCAGTGGCGTGTTGGACCTCAATCAGCCCCAGCATTTT. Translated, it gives CASSGVLDLNQPQHF.

CDR3 region: CASSPGTSLGVETQYF. In DNA, the CDR3 is TGTGCCAGCAGTCCTGGGACTAGCCTGGGAGTAGAGACCCAGTACTTC. The genes are TRBV27 and TRBJ2-5; 9 nucleotides align to TRBD2. Germline-derived CDR1 and CDR2 are MNHEY and SMNVEV (reference sequence). CDR3 length equals 16 residues. V lost 5 bases and J lost 4; bases outside the gene matches: 11.

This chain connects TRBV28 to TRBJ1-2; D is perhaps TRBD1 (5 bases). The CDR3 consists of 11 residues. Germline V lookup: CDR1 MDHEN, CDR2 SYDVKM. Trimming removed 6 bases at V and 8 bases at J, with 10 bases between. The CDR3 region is CASSRRGGYTF. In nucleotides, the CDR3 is TGTGCCAGCAGCCGCCGGGGCGGCTACACCTTC.

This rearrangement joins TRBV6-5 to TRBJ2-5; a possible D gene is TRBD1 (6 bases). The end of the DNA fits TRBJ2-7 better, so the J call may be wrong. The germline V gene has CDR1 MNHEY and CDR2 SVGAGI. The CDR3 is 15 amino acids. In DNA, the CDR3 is TGTGCCAGCACCTACGGCCGGGACAACTCCTACGAGCAGTACTTC. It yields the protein CASTYGRDNSYEQYF.

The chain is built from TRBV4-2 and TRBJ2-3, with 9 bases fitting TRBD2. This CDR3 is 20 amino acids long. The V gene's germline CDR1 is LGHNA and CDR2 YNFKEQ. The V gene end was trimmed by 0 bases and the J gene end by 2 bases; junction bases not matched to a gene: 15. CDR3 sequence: CASSQDPGYSSGTITDTQYF. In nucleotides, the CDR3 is TGTGCCAGCAGCCAAGACCCCGGCTACTCTAGCGGGACGATCACAGATACGCAGTATTTT.

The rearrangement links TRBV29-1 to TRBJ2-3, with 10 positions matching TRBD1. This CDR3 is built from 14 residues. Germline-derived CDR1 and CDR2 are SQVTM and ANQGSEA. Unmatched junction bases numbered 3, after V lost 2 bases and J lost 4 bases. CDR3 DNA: TGCAGCGTTGAACCAGGACAGGGGGCAGATACGCAGTATTTT. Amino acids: CSVEPGQGADTQYF.

The CDR3 DNA follows: TGCGCCAGCAGCTTGGCTGGTACTGGAAACACCATATATTTT. Encoded protein: CASSLAGTGNTIYF. The V call is TRBV5-1, the J call TRBJ1-3; D is undetermined. Trimming took 0 bases from V and 2 from J, leaving 6 bases between them. The CDR3 is made up of 14 amino acids. The germline CDR1 and CDR2 sequences are SGHRS and YFSETQ.

The CDR3 DNA follows: TGTGCCAGCAGCCAAGGGACTAGCGGGAACGAGCAGTACTTC. It is translated as CASSQGTSGNEQYF. The chain is built from TRBV5-4 and TRBJ2-7, with 13 bases that match TRBD2. After removal of 4 bases from V and 5 bases from J, the junction contained 3 bases not matched to a gene. CDR1 and CDR2 (germline): SGHNT, YYREEE (reference sequence). The CDR3 totals 14 residues.

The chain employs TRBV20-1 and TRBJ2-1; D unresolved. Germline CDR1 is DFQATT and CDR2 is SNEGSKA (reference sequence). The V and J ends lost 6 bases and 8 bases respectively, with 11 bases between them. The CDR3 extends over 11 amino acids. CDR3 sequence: CSAPRGDEQFF. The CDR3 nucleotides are TGCAGTGCCCCCCGAGGCGATGAGCAGTTCTTC.

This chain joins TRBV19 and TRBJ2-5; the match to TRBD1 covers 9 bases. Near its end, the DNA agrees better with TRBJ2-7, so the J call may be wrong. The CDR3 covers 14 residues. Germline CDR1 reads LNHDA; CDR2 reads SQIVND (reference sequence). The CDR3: CASSPGQGPYEQYF. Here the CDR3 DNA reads TGTGCCAGTAGTCCGGGACAGGGCCCCTACGAGCAGTACTTC.

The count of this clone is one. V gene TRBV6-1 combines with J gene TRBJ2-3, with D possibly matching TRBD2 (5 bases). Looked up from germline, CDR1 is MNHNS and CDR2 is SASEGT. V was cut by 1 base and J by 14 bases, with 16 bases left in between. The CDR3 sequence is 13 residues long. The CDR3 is CASSEEITGWGYF. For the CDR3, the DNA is TGTGCCAGCAGTGAAGAAATAACGGGGTGGGGGTATTTT.

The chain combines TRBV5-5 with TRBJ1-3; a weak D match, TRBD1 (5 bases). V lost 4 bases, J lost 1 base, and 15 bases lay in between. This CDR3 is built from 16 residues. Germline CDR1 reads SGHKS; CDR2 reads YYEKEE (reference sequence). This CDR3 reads CASSHRDARSGNTIYF. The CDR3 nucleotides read TGTGCCAGCAGCCACCGGGACGCGAGATCTGGAAACACCATATATTTT.

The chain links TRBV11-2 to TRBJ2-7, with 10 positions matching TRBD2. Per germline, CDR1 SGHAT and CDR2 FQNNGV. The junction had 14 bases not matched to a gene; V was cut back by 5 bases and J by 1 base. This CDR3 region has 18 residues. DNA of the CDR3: TGTGCCAGCAGCCCAAGGGTAGGGACTAGCGTTTCTTCCTACGAGCAGTACTTC. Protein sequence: CASSPRVGTSVSSYEQYF.

The CDR3 loop reads CASSFGQGVYGYTF. The CDR3 coding sequence is TGTGCCAGCAGTTTCGGACAGGGGGTCTATGGCTACACCTTC. This chain connects TRBV28 to TRBJ1-2; 10 bases align to TRBD1. From germline, CDR1 is MDHEN and CDR2 SYDVKM. Trimming cost V 3 bases and J 4 bases; bases outside gene matches: 2. The CDR3 length is 14 residues.

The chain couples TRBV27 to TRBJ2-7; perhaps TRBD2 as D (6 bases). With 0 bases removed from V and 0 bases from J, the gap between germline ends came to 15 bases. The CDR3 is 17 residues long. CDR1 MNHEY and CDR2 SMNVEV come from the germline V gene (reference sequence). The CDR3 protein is CASSLSWGLLSSYEQYF. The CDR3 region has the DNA TGTGCCAGCAGTTTATCGTGGGGACTCCTGAGCTCCTACGAGCAGTACTTC.

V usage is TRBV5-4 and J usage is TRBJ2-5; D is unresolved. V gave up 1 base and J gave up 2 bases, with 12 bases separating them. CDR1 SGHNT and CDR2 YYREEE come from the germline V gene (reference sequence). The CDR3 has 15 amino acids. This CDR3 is CASSLRAAEQETQYF. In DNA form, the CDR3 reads TGTGCCAGCAGCTTGAGGGCAGCCGAACAAGAGACCCAGTACTTC. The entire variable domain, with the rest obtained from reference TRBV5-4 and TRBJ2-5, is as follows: ETGVTQSPTHLIKTRGQQVTLRCSSQSGHNTVSWYQQALGQGPQFIFQYYREEENGRGNFPPRFSGLQFPNYSSELNVNALELDDSALYLCASSLRAAEQETQYFGPGTRLLVL.

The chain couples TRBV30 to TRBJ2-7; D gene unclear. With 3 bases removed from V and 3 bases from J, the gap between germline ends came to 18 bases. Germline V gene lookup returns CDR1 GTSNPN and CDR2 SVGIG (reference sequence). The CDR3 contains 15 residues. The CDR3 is CAWSVGVRPFYEQYF. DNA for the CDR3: TGTGCCTGGAGCGTTGGGGTGAGGCCTTTCTACGAGCAGTACTTC.

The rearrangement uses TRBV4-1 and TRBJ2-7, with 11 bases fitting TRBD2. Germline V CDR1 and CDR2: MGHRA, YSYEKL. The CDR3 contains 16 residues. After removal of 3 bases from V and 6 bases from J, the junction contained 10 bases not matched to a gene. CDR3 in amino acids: CASSHQKLAGEGEQYF. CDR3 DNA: TGCGCCAGCAGCCACCAAAAACTAGCGGGAGAAGGCGAGCAGTACTTC.

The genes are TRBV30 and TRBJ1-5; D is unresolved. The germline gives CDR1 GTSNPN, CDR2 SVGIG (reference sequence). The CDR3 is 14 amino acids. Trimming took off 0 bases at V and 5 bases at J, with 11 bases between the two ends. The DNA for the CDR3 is TGTGCCTGGAGTGTAGTCCAGAGTTATCAGCCCCAGCATTTT. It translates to CAWSVVQSYQPQHF.

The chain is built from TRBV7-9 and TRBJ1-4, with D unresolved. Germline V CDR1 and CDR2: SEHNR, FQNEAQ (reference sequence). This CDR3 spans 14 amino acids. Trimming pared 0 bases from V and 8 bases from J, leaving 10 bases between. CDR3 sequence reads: CASSLAGREEKLFF. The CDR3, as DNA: TGTGCCAGCAGCTTAGCAGGGCGAGAAGAAAAACTGTTTTTT.